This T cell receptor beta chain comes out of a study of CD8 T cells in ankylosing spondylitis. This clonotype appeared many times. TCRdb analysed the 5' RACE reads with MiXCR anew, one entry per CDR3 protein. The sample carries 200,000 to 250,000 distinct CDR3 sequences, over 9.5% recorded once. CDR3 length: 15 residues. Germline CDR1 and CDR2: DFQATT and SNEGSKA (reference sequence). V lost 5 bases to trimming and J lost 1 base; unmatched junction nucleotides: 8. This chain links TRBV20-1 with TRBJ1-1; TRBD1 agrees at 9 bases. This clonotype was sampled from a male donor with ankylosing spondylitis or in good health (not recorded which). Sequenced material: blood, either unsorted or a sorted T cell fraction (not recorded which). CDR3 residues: CSAALTGGPNTEAFF. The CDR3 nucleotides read TGCAGTGCTGCTCTGACAGGGGGACCGAACACTGAAGCTTTCTTT.